One sample yielded the 21 T cell receptor beta chains listed below, sequenced in a study of blood T cell repertoires in COVID-19. Produced via immunoSEQ multiplex PCR; TCRdb's table is partial and in-frame only. The repertoire holds about 370,000 clones, with around 92% as singletons. The sequenced sample consisted of peripheral blood. Source of these receptors: a woman in her 30s with COVID-19, enrolled during active disease.

The CDR3 is CASRMTSGGRTDTQYF. CDR3 coding DNA: TGTGCCAGCAGGATGACTAGCGGGGGGAGGACAGATACGCAGTATTTT. This sequence joins TRBV7-9 and TRBJ2-3; 13 bases line up with TRBD2. V trimming: 6 bases; J trimming: 3 bases; junction bases outside the gene matches: 6. The CDR3 covers 16 residues. From germline, CDR1 is SEHNR and CDR2 FQNEAQ (reference sequence).

The V call is TRBV5-1, the J call TRBJ2-1; possible D gene TRBD2, 6 bases. The CDR3 totals 14 residues. Trimming removed 0 bases at V and 8 bases at J, with 12 bases between. Germline V gene sequence: CDR1 SGHRS, CDR2 YFSETQ. The CDR3 loop reads CASSLGGVEHEQFF. In nucleotides, the CDR3 is TGCGCCAGCAGCTTGGGCGGGGTGGAACATGAGCAGTTCTTC.

The rearrangement links TRBV11-3 to TRBJ2-2; tentative D call: TRBD2 (5 bases). The germline V and J ends were trimmed by 3 bases and 2 bases, with 10 bases remaining between them. CDR1 is SGHNT and CDR2 is YENEEA in the germline V gene. CDR3 length: 15 amino acids. The CDR3 sequence is CASSFDGVNTGELFF. In DNA form, the CDR3 reads TGTGCCAGCAGCTTTGACGGGGTAAACACCGGGGAGCTGTTTTTT.

CDR3 sequence (DNA): TGTGCCAGCAGCGTGGGACAGGGCAGGACTGAAGCTTTCTTT. Translating it yields CASSVGQGRTEAFF. This chain joins TRBV9 and TRBJ1-1; 9 bases are shared with TRBD1. Per the germline V gene, CDR1 is SGDLS and CDR2 is YYNGEE. V dropped 2 bases and J dropped 5; count of bases not matched to a gene: 4. This CDR3 is 14 amino acids long.

The chain is built from TRBV6-1 and TRBJ1-5; TRBD1 is a possible D gene (6 bases). Trimming pared 3 bases from V and 3 bases from J, leaving 12 bases between. The CDR3 extends over 15 amino acids. The V gene's germline CDR1 is MNHNS and CDR2 SASEGT. Here the CDR3 DNA reads TGTGCCAGCAGTGATAGACAGGAAAACAATCAGCCCCAGCATTTT. This codes for CASSDRQENNQPQHF.

This clone has only a few counts. The CDR3 bases are TGCGCCAGCAGCCAAGCGCCAGGAAACTATGGCTACACCTTC. Translating gives CASSQAPGNYGYTF. The chain links TRBV4-3 to TRBJ1-2; D gene ambiguous. Per germline, CDR1 LGHNA and CDR2 YSLEER. V shed 1 base and J shed 2 bases, with 8 bases lying between them. This CDR3 region has 14 residues.

This chain uses TRBV28 with TRBJ1-1, with D perhaps matching TRBD1 (5 bases). Germline V lookup: CDR1 MDHEN, CDR2 SYDVKM. The CDR3 consists of 17 residues. The germline V and J ends were trimmed by 2 bases and 1 base, with 17 bases remaining between them. CDR3 bases: TGTGCCAGCAGTTTACCCCCGGGTGCAGGGCAGAACACTGAAGCTTTCTTT. As protein: CASSLPPGAGQNTEAFF. Supplemented by reference TRBV28 and TRBJ1-1, the full variable domain reads DVKVTQSSRYLVKRTGEKVFLECVQDMDHENMFWYRQDPGLGLRLIYFSYDVKMKEKGDIPEGYSVSREKKERFSLILESASTNQTSMYLCASSLPPGAGQNTEAFFGQGTRLTVV.

V and J are TRBV11-3 and TRBJ2-3; 7 bases match TRBD1. The junction had 12 bases not matched to a gene; V was cut back by 4 bases and J by 5 bases. Germline CDR1 and CDR2: SGHNT and YENEEA. This CDR3 region has 16 residues. The CDR3 here is CASSSDTEGAGDTQYF. CDR3 sequence (DNA): TGTGCCAGCAGCTCCGATACCGAGGGGGCGGGAGATACGCAGTATTTT. The full variable domain, rest sourced from reference TRBV11-3 and TRBJ2-3, is EAGVVQSPRYKIIEKKQPVAFWCNPISGHNTLYWYLQNLGQGPELLIRYENEEAVDDSQLPKDRFSAERLKGVDSTLKIQPAELGDSAVYLCASSSDTEGAGDTQYFGPGTRLTVL.

A single count supports this clone. The V and J genes are TRBV15 and TRBJ2-7, with a tentative D call TRBD1 (5 bases). CDR1 and CDR2 (germline): LNHNV, YYDKDF (reference sequence). The CDR3 length is 15 residues. V lost 0 bases, J lost 3 bases, and 12 bases lay in between. CDR3: CATSRDRAGHYEQYF. The CDR3 DNA sequence: TGTGCCACCAGCAGAGATCGCGCAGGGCACTACGAGCAGTACTTC.

The J gene is TRBJ1-1, the V gene TRBV13; D ambiguous. Germline V gene sequence: CDR1 PRHDT, CDR2 FYEKMQ (reference sequence). The V end lost 6 bases, the J end lost 3 bases, and 17 bases lay between the germline ends. The CDR3 runs 15 residues. The CDR3 region has the DNA TGTGCCAGCAGTCTTATTGGCGGGAAAGACACTGAAGCTTTCTTT. As protein: CASSLIGGKDTEAFF.

This chain connects TRBV10-1 to TRBJ2-5, with 10 bases aligning to TRBD2. Germline CDR1 and CDR2: WNHNN and SYGVQD (reference sequence). The trim removed 5 bases at V and 5 bases at J, leaving 8 bases unmatched. CDR3 length: 15 residues. CDR3 region: CASSPGLAEGETQYF. CDR3 nucleotide sequence: TGCGCCAGCAGTCCCGGACTAGCGGAGGGGGAGACCCAGTACTTC.

The CDR3 protein is CASSSPLRDRDLMYTF. In DNA form, the CDR3 reads TGTGCCAGCAGCTCTCCCCTCCGGGACAGGGATCTCATGTACACCTTC. The chain has TRBV7-2 and TRBJ1-2; 9 bases are a match to TRBD1. The CDR3 is 16 amino acids. The germline gives CDR1 SGHTA, CDR2 FQGNSA. V lost 4 bases to trimming and J lost 11 bases; unmatched junction nucleotides: 17.

The sample holds a few counts of this clone. This chain joins TRBV6-5 and TRBJ2-1; D is uncertain. With 7 bases removed from V and 7 bases from J, the gap between germline ends came to 8 bases. Germline CDR1 and CDR2: MNHEY and SVGAGI. CDR3 length: 11 residues. This CDR3 is CASNRANEQFF. As DNA, the CDR3 is TGTGCCAGCAACCGAGCAAATGAGCAGTTCTTC.

The V gene is TRBV29-1, the J gene TRBJ2-1, with 7 nucleotides matching TRBD2. CDR3 length: 15 amino acids. Germline CDR1 is SQVTM and CDR2 is ANQGSEA. V shed 7 bases and J 6 bases; nucleotides not matched to a gene: 15. This CDR3 is CSAAGLGGRVNEQFF. In DNA form, the CDR3 reads TGCAGCGCCGCGGGACTGGGCGGGAGAGTCAATGAGCAGTTCTTC.

The chain links TRBV19 to TRBJ1-1; possibly TRBD1 for D (6 bases). The CDR3 contains 14 residues. CDR1 is LNHDA, CDR2 SQIVND, per germline (reference sequence). V lost 3 bases and J lost 11, with 19 bases in between. The CDR3 spells CASSISRDTGEAFF. In nucleotides, the CDR3 is TGTGCCAGTAGTATCTCGAGGGACACTGGGGAGGCTTTCTTT.

The chain employs TRBV4-3 and TRBJ2-3; 9 bases line up with TRBD2. The CDR3 runs 16 residues. Germline values: CDR1 LGHNA, CDR2 YSLEER. The ends lost 1 base at V and 0 bases at J; junction bases unmatched: 2. The CDR3 DNA follows: TGCGCCAGCAGCCAAGGACTAGCGGTTAGCACAGATACGCAGTATTTT. Translation gives CASSQGLAVSTDTQYF.

The rearrangement joins TRBV5-1 to TRBJ2-7, with 10 bases lining up with TRBD2. CDR3 length equals 15 residues. V trimming: 0 bases; J trimming: 2 bases; junction bases outside the gene matches: 2. Germline CDR1 SGHRS, CDR2 YFSETQ. CDR3 residues: CASSLGTSGTYEQYV. CDR3 DNA sequence: TGCGCCAGCAGCTTGGGGACTAGCGGCACCTACGAGCAGTACGTC.

The chain links TRBV9 to TRBJ2-3; 8 nucleotides match TRBD2. Trimming removed 2 bases from V and 0 bases from J; junction bases left unmatched: 2. This CDR3 region has 15 residues. Germline CDR1 SGDLS, CDR2 YYNGEE. The CDR3 region is CASSVSGTSTDTQYF. Written as DNA, the CDR3 is TGTGCCAGCAGCGTTAGCGGGACTAGCACAGATACGCAGTATTTT.

The table lists this clone with a count of one. The chain employs TRBV19 and TRBJ2-7, with D possibly being TRBD1 (6 bases). The CDR3 runs to 14 residues. Germline CDR1 reads LNHDA; CDR2 reads SQIVND (reference sequence). The ends were cut back, 1 base at V and 4 bases at J, with 11 bases in the middle. The CDR3 nucleotides read TGTGCCAGTAGTATAGTTGGGACACCATACGAGCAGTACTTC. This sequence encodes CASSIVGTPYEQYF. Full variable domain (rest looked up from reference TRBV19 and TRBJ2-7): DGGITQSPKYLFRKEGQNVTLSCEQNLNHDAMYWYRQDPGQGLRLIYYSQIVNDFQKGDIAEGYSVSREKKESFPLTVTSAQKNPTAFYLCASSIVGTPYEQYFGPGTRLTVT.

V is TRBV18 and J is TRBJ2-1; 9 bases line up with TRBD1. The CDR3 has 15 amino acids. V was clipped by 2 bases and J by 8 bases; unmatched bases: 7. Per the germline V gene, CDR1 is KGHSH and CDR2 is LQKENI. Here the CDR3 reads CASSPTGQGLDEQFF. In DNA form, the CDR3 reads TGTGCCAGCTCACCAACAGGACAGGGGTTGGATGAGCAGTTCTTC.

This chain connects TRBV28 to TRBJ2-1; TRBD2 agrees at 13 bases. The CDR3 loop spans 18 amino acids. J lost 5 bases, V lost 5 bases, and 12 bases had no gene match. Per germline, CDR1 MDHEN and CDR2 SYDVKM. The CDR3 bases are TGTGCCAGCAGTCTCGGGACTAGCGGGGACTATGACCACAATGAGCAGTTCTTC. It translates to CASSLGTSGDYDHNEQFF.